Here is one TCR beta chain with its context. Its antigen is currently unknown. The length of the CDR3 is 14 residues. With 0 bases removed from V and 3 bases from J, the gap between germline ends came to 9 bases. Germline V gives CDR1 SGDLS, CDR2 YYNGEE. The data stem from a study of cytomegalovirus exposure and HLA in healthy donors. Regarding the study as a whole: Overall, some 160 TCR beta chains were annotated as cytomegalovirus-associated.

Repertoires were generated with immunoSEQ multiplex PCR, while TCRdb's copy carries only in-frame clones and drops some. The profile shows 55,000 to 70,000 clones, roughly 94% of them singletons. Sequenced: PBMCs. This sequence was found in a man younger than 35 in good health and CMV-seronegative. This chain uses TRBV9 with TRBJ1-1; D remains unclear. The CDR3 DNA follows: TGTGCCAGCAGCGTAGTCGGCGGGGACACTGAAGCTTTCTTT. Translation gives CASSVVGGDTEAFF.